This TCR beta chain was observed in a study of T cell responses to AZD1222 COVID-19 vaccine. Using immunoSEQ multiplex PCR, the repertoire was profiled, and TCRdb retains in-frame clones only, with some absent. The sample has more than 70,000 clones, around 90% seen once. A word on this clone: Its cognate antigen is unknown.

Overall study results and limits: Per reports, nearly half of all spike-specific TCRs target regions that are unmutated in variants.

Trimming shortened V by 5 bases and J by 2 bases, and 13 bases separated the two germline ends. Germline loops: CDR1 SGHTA, CDR2 FQGNSA. The CDR3 sequence is 14 residues long. The receptor comes from an adult who received the AZD1222 COVID-19 vaccine. V is TRBV7-2 and J is TRBJ2-7; D ambiguous. Here the sequenced sample was peripheral blood, taken 28 days after the second AZD1222 dose. The CDR3 DNA reads as TGTGCCAGCAGCCCCCTGCTACTTACCTACGAGCAGTACTTC. This encodes CASSPLLLTYEQYF.